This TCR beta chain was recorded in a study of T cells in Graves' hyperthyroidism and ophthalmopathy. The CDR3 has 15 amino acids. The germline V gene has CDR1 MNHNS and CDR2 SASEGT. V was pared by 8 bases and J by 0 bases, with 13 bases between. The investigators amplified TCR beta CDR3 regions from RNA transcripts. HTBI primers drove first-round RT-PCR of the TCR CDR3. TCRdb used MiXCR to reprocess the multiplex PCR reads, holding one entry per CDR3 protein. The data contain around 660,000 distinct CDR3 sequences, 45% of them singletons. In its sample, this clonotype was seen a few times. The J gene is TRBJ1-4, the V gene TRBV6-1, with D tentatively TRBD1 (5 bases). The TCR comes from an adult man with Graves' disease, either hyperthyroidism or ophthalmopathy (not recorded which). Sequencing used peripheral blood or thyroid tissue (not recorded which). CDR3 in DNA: TGTGCCAGCCGTCGGGGGGGGGCAACTAATGAAAAACTGTTTTTT. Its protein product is CASRRGGATNEKLFF.